Given below is one T cell receptor beta chain in context. Its specific antigen is unknown. Per-nucleotide qualities are absent, and no much larger clonotype sits a single base away. This sample is part of a study of T cells in narcolepsy (dated by TCRdb to the late 2010s). Some background on the complete study: Patients with narcolepsy type 1 or type 2 (NT1, NT2) and healthy control donors were enrolled in the study. The study used TCR Vbeta sequencing to track clonotypes in blood and CSF while looking for autoreactive T cells in narcolepsy patients that target self-antigens of hypocretin neurons (hypocretin, TRIB2). What the study reported, not specific to this receptor: Certain blood memory CD4+ repertoires from patients and controls had no sequences that matched autoreactive T cell clones. Numbers of sequenced blood memory CD4+ clonotypes were comparable, with averages of some 39,000 in patients and approximately 33,000 in controls. Autoreactive clonotypes were reported to be detected serially in the blood of the same patients and of different patients, but not in the blood of healthy controls. Plots that compared CSF and blood CD4+ T cell clonotypes from the same patient highlighted HCRT-specific and TRIB2-specific autoreactive clonotypes.

For TCR Vbeta sequencing, memory CD4+ T cells were sorted ex vivo from the peripheral blood of both healthy controls and narcolepsy patients. For this chain, trimming is 3 bases at the V end and 7 bases at the J end, and the number of junction bases without a gene match is 8. Including cysteine and phenylalanine, the CDR3 has 15 amino acids. Only the CDR3 region is kept as DNA, spanning 45 bases read in frame from base 1. For CDR1 and CDR2, the germline V gene lists SGHRS and YFSETQ. Libraries were built with the immunoSEQ multiplex PCR assay. TCRdb carries this immuneACCESS record with in-frame sequences only. Its versions omit some clonotypes, under half of them owing to an unresolved V gene in the studies checked, with the rest unexplained. The sample has 20,000 to 30,000 clones on record, approximately 85% of them singletons. Together, the top ten hold 1% to 1.5% of the sample.

Sequenced: CD45RA- memory CD4+ T cells from PBMCs. Read against the paper, the sample's cell subset or site label means: memory T cells sorted ex vivo from peripheral blood. This TCR was recovered from a human donor with narcolepsy. The V and J genes are TRBV5-1 and TRBJ1-2, and TRBD1 matches 11 of the central bases. The CDR3 here reads CASSSRGQGESGYTF. The base sequence is TGCGCCAGCAGCTCTAGGGGACAGGGGGAAAGTGGCTACACCTTC.